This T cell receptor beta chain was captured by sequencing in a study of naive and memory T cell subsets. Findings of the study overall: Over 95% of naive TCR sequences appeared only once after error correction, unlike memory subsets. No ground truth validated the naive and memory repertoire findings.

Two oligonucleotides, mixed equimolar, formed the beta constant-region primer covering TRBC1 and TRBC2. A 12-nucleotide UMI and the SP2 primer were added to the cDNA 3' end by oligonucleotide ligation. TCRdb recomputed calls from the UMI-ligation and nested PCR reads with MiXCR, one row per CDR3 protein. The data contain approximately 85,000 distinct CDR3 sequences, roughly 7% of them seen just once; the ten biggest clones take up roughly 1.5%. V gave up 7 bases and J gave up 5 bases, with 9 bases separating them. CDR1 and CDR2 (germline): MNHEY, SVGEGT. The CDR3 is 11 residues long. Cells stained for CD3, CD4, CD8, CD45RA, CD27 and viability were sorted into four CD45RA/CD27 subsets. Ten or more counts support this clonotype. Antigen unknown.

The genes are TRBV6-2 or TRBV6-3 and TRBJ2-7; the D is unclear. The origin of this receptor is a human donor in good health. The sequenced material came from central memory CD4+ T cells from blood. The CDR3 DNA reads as TGTGCCAGCACCCACCTGAACGAGCAGTACTTC. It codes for CASTHLNEQYF.